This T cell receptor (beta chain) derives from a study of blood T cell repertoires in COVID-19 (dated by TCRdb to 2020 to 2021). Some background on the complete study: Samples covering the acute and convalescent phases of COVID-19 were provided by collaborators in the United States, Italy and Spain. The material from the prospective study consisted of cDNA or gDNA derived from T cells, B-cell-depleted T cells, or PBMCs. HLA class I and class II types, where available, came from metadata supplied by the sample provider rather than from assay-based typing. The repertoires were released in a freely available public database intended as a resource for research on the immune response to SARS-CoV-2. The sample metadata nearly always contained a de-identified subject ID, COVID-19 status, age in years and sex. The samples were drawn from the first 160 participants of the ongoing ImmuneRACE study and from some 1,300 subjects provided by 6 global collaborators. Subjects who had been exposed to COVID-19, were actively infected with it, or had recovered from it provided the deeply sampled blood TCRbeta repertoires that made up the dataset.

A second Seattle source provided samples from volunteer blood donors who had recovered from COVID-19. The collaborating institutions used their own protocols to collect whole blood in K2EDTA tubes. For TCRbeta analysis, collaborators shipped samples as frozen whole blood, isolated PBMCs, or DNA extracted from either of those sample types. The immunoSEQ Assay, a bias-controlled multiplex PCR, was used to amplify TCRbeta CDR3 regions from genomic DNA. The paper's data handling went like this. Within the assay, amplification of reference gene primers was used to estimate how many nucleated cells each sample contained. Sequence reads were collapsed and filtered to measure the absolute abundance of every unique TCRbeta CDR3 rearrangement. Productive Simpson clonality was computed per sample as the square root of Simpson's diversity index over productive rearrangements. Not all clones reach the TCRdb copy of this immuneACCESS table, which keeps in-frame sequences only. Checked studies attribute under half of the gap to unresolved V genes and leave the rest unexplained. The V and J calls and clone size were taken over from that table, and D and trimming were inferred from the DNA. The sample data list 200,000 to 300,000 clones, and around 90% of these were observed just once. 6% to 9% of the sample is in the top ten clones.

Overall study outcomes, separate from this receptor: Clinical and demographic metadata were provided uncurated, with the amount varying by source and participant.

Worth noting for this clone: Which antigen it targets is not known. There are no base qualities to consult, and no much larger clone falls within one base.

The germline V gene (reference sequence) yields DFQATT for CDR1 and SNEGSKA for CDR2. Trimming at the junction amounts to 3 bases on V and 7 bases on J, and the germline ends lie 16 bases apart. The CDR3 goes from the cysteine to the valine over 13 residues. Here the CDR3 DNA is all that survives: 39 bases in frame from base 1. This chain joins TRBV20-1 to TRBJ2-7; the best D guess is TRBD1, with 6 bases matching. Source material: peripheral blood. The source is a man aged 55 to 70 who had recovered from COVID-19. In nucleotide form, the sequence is TGCAGTGCTAGTGGTCAGGGGCCAGGGGAGCAGTACGTC. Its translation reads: CSASGQGPGEQYV.